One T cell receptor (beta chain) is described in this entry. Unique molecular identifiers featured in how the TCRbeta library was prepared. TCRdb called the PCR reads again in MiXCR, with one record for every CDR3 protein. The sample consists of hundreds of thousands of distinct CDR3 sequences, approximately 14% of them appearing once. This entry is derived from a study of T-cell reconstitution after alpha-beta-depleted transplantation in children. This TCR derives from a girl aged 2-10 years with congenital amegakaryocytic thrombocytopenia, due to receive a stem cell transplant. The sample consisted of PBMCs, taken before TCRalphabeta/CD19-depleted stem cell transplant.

CDR3 sequence: CASSEFGNSGEILAKNIQYF. Written as DNA, the CDR3 is TGTGCCAGCAGTGAATTTGGAAATAGCGGAGAAATCCTAGCCAAAAACATTCAGTACTTC. The chain carries TRBV25-1 and TRBJ2-4; possibly TRBD2 for D (6 bases). V was clipped by 1 base and J by 0 bases, with 22 bases between them. The CDR3 is 20 amino acids. Germline loops: CDR1 MGHDK, CDR2 SYGVNS.